This TCR beta chain was recovered during a study of vaccination effects on CD4 cells after COVID-19. After removal of 6 bases from V and 4 bases from J, the junction contained 6 bases not matched to a gene. Per germline, CDR1 SQVTM and CDR2 ANQGSEA. This CDR3 spans 13 amino acids. Profiling relied on immunoSEQ multiplex PCR, and the TCRdb table lists in-frame clones only, not all of them. This table has around 49,000 clones, around 70% appearing once. Ahead of sequencing, the ViraFEST assay grew antigen-specific CD4+ T cells using viral peptide pools. Between days 9 and 11 of culture, CD4+ T cells were separated out. A PCR test confirmed that the person had SARS-CoV-2 infection between March and December 2020. Half the medium was swapped for IL-2 medium on days 3 and 7. With regard to this clone: Its antigen is still unknown.

General observations from the study: In convalescent patients, vaccine-induced clones largely differed from infection-induced clones. At late timepoints after vaccination, vaccine- and infection-induced clones shrank markedly.

The sample consisted of CD4+ T cells from PBMCs cultured with a peptide pool, taken before COVID-19 vaccination. The chain links TRBV29-1 to TRBJ2-5; 9 bases agree with TRBD1. This receptor was identified in a human donor who had a prior SARS-CoV-2 infection. The DNA for the CDR3 is TGCAGCGTCCGGCGACAGGGGGGAGAGACCCAGTACTTC. It specifies CSVRRQGGETQYF.